The 13 T cell receptor beta chains below all came from one sample that was sequenced in a study of CD8 T cells in Susac syndrome. Random-hexamer reverse transcription was applied to roughly 0.45 to 1 ug RNA. TCRdb reprocessed the immunoSEQ multiplex PCR reads with MiXCR, giving one entry per CDR3 protein. The table includes some 120,000 distinct CDR3 sequences, less than 95% detected once. Material: CD8+ T cells from PBMCs. These receptors were taken from a human donor in good health.

V usage is TRBV25-1 and J usage is TRBJ1-2; TRBD1 is a possible D gene (5 bases). Germline V gives CDR1 MGHDK, CDR2 SYGVNS. V was shortened by 1 base and J by 7 bases, with 7 bases between the two germline ends. The CDR3 has 12 residues. The CDR3 DNA follows: TGTGCCAGCAGTGAATCGGGGGTTGGCTACACCTTC. It encodes CASSESGVGYTF.

V usage is TRBV12-3 or TRBV12-4 and J usage is TRBJ2-3, with 7 bases aligning to TRBD2. Trimming at V came to 3 bases and at J to 2 bases, leaving 5 bases not matched to a gene. The CDR3 loop spans 15 amino acids. CDR3 DNA: TGTGCCAGCAGTTTTTCTGCGGGAGCCACAGATACGCAGTATTTT. Its protein product is CASSFSAGATDTQYF.

V and J are TRBV29-1 and TRBJ1-2, with 8 bases aligning to TRBD1. Unmatched junction bases numbered 8, after V lost 6 bases and J lost 8 bases. The CDR3 runs to 12 residues. From germline, CDR1 is SQVTM and CDR2 ANQGSEA. The CDR3 region is CSVADRGSGYTF. CDR3 in DNA: TGCAGCGTGGCCGACAGGGGAAGCGGCTACACCTTC.

The V call is TRBV29-1, the J call TRBJ1-4; perhaps TRBD1 as D (6 bases). Germline CDR1 and CDR2: SQVTM and ANQGSEA. V shed 7 bases and J shed 5 bases, with 17 bases lying between them. CDR3 length equals 14 residues. The CDR3 nucleotides are TGCAGCGCGTCATCCGGGACAAACAATGAAAAACTGTTTTTT. Amino acids: CSASSGTNNEKLFF. The variable domain in full, with the rest retrieved from reference TRBV29-1 and TRBJ1-4, is SAVISQKPSRDICQRGTSLTIQCQVDSQVTMMFWYRQQPGQSLTLIATANQGSEATYESGFVIDKFPISRPNLTFSTLTVSNMSPEDSSIYLCSASSGTNNEKLFFGSGTQLSVL.

The V call is TRBV4-3, the J call TRBJ1-2; 7 bases match TRBD1. V shed 0 bases and J 3 bases; nucleotides not matched to a gene: 4. Germline V lookup: CDR1 LGHNA, CDR2 YSLEER. The CDR3 is 15 amino acids. CDR3 region: CASSQDIGGHYGYTF. The CDR3, as DNA: TGCGCCAGCAGCCAAGATATAGGGGGCCACTATGGCTACACCTTC.

The rearrangement joins TRBV4-2 to TRBJ1-4; 9 nucleotides line up with TRBD1. Germline V CDR1 and CDR2: LGHNA, YNFKEQ. CDR3 size: 17 residues. The trim removed 0 bases at V and 5 bases at J, leaving 7 bases unmatched. DNA for the CDR3: TGTGCCAGCAGCCAAGAAACTCGACAGGGGGAAAATGAAAAACTGTTTTTT. Translated: CASSQETRQGENEKLFF.

V is TRBV29-1 and J is TRBJ2-5; D is undetermined. Germline V gene lookup returns CDR1 SQVTM and CDR2 ANQGSEA. This CDR3 region has 12 residues. V shed 6 bases and J shed 5 bases, with 13 bases lying between them. The CDR3 nucleotides read TGCAGCGTCGCCTGGAGCGTGGAGACCCAGTACTTC. Translated: CSVAWSVETQYF. Supplemented by reference TRBV29-1 and TRBJ2-5, the full variable domain reads SAVISQKPSRDICQRGTSLTIQCQVDSQVTMMFWYRQQPGQSLTLIATANQGSEATYESGFVIDKFPISRPNLTFSTLTVSNMSPEDSSIYLCSVAWSVETQYFGPGTRLLVL.

CDR3 coding DNA: TGTGCCAGCAGCCTTCAGGGGGTAGGCAATCAGCCCCAGCATTTT. This translates into CASSLQGVGNQPQHF. The rearrangement uses TRBV5-4 and TRBJ1-5; 7 bases line up with TRBD1. The trim removed 4 bases at V and 2 bases at J, leaving 6 bases unmatched. Germline values: CDR1 SGHNT, CDR2 YYREEE (reference sequence). The CDR3 extends over 15 amino acids.

V is TRBV7-9 and J is TRBJ2-5, with D perhaps TRBD2 (6 bases). Germline V gene sequence: CDR1 SEHNR, CDR2 FQNEAQ (reference sequence). The CDR3 is 14 amino acids. V gave up 8 bases and J gave up 7 bases, with 20 bases separating them. The chain's CDR3 is CASRTGGAATTQYF. CDR3 nucleotide sequence: TGTGCCAGCCGAACTGGAGGGGCCGCTACGACCCAGTACTTC.

V and J are TRBV20-1 and TRBJ2-1; 9 bases are shared with TRBD2. The V gene's germline CDR1 is DFQATT and CDR2 SNEGSKA (reference sequence). Germline trimming cut 6 bases from V and 3 bases from J; bases unmatched to any gene: 6. CDR3 length: 14 residues. CDR3 nucleotides: TGCAGTGCACCGACTAGCGGAGACTACAATGAGCAGTTCTTC. It specifies CSAPTSGDYNEQFF.

The chain combines TRBV7-3 with TRBJ2-3; 7 nucleotides match TRBD1. Germline CDR1 reads SGHTA; CDR2 reads FQGTGA. V lost 5 bases and J lost 2; bases outside the gene matches: 7. This CDR3 has 15 residues. The CDR3 DNA reads TGTGCCAGCAGCCACAGGGGACGGAACACAGATACGCAGTATTTT. This codes for CASSHRGRNTDTQYF.

This chain links TRBV4-1 with TRBJ2-1, with D tentatively TRBD1 (6 bases). Trimming took off 1 base at V and 8 bases at J, with 18 bases between the two ends. CDR3 length: 16 residues. In germline, CDR1 is MGHRA, CDR2 YSYEKL. The CDR3 DNA is TGCGCCAGCAGCCAAGTCGGACAGCGCGCGCCAGATGAGCAGTTCTTC. This encodes CASSQVGQRAPDEQFF.

The chain carries TRBV5-1 and TRBJ1-1; D is possibly TRBD1 (5 bases). V was trimmed by 2 bases and J by 4 bases, leaving 15 bases between them. This CDR3 is 15 amino acids long. Germline V gene data show CDR1 as SGHRS and CDR2 as YFSETQ. DNA of the CDR3: TGCGCCAGCAGCTTCAGTCAGGGATTGGGCACTGAAGCTTTCTTT. This encodes CASSFSQGLGTEAFF.